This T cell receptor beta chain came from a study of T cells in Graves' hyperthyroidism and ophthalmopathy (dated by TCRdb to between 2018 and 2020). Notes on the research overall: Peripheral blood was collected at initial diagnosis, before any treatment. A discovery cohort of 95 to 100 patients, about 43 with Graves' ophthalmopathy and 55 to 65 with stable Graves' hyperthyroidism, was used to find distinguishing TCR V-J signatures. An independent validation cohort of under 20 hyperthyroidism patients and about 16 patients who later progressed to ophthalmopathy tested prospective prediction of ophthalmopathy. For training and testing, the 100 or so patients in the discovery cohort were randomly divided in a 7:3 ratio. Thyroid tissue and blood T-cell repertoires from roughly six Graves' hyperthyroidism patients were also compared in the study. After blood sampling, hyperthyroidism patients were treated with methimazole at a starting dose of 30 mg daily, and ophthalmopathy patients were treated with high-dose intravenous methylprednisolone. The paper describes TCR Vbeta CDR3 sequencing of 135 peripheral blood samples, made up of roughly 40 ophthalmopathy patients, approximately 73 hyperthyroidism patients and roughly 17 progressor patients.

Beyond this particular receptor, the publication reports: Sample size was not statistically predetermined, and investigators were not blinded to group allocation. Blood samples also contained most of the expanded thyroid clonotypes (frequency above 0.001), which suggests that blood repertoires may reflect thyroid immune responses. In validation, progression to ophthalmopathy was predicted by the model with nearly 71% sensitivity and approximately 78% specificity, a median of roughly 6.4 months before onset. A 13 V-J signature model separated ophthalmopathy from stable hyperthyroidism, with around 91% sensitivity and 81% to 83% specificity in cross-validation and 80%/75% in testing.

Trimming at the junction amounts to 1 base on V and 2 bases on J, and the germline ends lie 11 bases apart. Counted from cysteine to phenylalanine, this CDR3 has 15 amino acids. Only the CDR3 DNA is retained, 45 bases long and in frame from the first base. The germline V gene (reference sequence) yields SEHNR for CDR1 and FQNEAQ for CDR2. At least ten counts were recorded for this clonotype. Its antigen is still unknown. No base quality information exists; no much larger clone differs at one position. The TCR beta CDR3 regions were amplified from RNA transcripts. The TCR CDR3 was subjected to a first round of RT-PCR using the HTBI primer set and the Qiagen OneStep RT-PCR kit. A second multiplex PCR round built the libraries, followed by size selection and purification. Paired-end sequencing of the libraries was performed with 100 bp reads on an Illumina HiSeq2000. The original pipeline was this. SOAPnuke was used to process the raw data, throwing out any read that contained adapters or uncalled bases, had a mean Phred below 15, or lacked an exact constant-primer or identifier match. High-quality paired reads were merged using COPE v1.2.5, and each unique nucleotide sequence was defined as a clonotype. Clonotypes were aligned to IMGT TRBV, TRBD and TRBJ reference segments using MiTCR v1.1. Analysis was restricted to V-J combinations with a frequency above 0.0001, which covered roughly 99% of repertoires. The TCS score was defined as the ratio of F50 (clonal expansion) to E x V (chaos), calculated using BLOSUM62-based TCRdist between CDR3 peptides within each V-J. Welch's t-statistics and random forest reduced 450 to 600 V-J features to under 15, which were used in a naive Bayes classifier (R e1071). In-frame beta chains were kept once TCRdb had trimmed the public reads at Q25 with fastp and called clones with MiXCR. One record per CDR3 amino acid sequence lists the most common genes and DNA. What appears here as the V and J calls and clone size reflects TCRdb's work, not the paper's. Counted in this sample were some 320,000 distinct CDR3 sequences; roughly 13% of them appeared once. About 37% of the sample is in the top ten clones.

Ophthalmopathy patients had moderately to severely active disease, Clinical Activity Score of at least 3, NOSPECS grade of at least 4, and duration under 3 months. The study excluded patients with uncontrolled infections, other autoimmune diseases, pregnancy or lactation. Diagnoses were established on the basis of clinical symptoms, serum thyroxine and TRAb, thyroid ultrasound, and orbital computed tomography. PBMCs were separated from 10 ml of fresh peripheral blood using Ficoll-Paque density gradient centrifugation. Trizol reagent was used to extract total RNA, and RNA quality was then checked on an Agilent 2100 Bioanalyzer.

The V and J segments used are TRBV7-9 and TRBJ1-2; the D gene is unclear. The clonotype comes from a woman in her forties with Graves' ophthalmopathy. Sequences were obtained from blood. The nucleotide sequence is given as TGTGCCAGCAGCTTAGGGCAAGGCTTAAACTATGGCTACACCTTC. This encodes CASSLGQGLNYGYTF.